This T cell receptor (beta chain) emerged from a study of T cell responses to AZD1222 COVID-19 vaccine. Overall study: The study pooled second doses at about 4 or about 12 weeks. Findings of the study overall: Clonal diversity may have been underestimated, and the donors were mostly white British, with more females than males. The breadth and depth of Spike-specific TCRs increased once two AZD1222 doses had been given. Only after the peak T cell response were repertoires sampled.

Measured with immunoSEQ multiplex PCR; TCRdb has only the in-frame clones, and not every one. Of approximately 110,000 clones listed, over 85% are singletons. Germline V gives CDR1 SGHRS, CDR2 YFSETQ. Trimming stripped 0 bases from V and 2 bases from J, with 9 bases between. This CDR3 has 14 residues. This clone appeared once. What it binds is not known. Specimen: peripheral blood, collected on day 0 of AZD1222 vaccination. The V gene is TRBV5-1, the J gene TRBJ2-7; D might be TRBD1 (5 bases). This receptor was obtained from an adult in good health. This CDR3 reads CASSLAGSTYEQYF. CDR3 bases: TGCGCCAGCAGCTTGGCAGGGTCTACCTACGAGCAGTACTTC.